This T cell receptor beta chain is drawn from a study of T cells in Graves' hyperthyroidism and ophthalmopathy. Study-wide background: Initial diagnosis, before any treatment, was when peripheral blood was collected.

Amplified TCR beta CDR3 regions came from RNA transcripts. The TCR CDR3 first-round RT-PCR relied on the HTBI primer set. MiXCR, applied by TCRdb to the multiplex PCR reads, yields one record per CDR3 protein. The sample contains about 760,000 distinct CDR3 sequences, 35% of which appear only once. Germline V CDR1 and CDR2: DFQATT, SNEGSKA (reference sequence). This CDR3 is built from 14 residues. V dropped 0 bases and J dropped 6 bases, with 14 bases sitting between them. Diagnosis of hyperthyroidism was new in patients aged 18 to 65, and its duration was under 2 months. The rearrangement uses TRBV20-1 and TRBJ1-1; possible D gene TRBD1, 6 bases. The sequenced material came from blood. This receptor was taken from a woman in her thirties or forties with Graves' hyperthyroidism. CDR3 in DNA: TGCAGTGCTAGAGATTGGGGGGCCTCGGCTGAAGCTTTCTTT. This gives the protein CSARDWGASAEAFF.